This entry concerns a single T cell receptor (beta chain). The V end lost 0 bases, the J end lost 2 bases, and 13 bases lay between the germline ends. There are 16 residues in the CDR3. Germline V gene data show CDR1 as SGHTA and CDR2 as FQGNSA. The sample comes from a study of blood T cell repertoires in COVID-19. TCRdb's table, derived via immunoSEQ multiplex PCR, lists solely in-frame clones and lacks some. The table has 320,000 or so clones, roughly 90% seen once. This sequence was found in a woman under 40 who had recovered from COVID-19. This rearrangement joins TRBV7-2 to TRBJ1-2, with D unresolved. The specimen sequenced was PBMCs or T cells enriched from blood (not recorded which). For the CDR3, the DNA is TGTGCCAGCAGCTTAGCTTCAGGCCCGGGGAACTATGGCTACACCTTC. Protein sequence: CASSLASGPGNYGYTF.